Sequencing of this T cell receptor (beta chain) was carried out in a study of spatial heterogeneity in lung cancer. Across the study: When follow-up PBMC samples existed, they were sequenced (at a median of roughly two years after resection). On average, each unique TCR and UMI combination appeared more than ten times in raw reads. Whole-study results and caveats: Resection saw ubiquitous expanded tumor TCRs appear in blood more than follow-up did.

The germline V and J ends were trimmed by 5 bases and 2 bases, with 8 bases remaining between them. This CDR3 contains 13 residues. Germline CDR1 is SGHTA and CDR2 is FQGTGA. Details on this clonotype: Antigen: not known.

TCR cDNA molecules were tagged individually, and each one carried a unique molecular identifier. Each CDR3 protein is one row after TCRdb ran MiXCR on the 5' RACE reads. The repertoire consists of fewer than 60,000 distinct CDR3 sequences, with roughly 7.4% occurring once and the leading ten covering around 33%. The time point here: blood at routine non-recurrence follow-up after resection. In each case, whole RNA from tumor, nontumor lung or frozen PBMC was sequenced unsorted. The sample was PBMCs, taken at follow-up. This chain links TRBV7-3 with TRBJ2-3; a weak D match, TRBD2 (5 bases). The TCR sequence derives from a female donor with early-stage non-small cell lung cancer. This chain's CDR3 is CASSAGPTDTQYF. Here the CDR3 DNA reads TGTGCCAGCAGCGCGGGTCCCACAGATACGCAGTATTTT.